A selection of T cell receptor beta chains follows, all from one sample in a study of lymphopenia after photon versus proton radiotherapy. Assay used: immunoSEQ multiplex PCR; TCRdb lists only in-frame clones, some missing. The table has 150,000 to 200,000 clones, more than 85% seen once; the top ten hold about 4.3%. This specimen was peripheral blood, taken from a patient treated with photon-based radiotherapy. The source of these receptors is a man in his forties or fifties with gastric cancer. The CDR3 runs from the conserved cysteine through the conserved F or W. D genes are given only for firm matches. Clone size is stated in some rows and not others, as once, few, many or a class when expanded.

d_call	v_call	j_call	clone_size	cdr3_nt	cdr3_aa
.	TRBV7-9	TRBJ1-2	once	TGTGCCAGCAGCCGGGACGGATACTATGGCTACACCTTC	CASSRDGYYGYTF
TRBD1	TRBV19	TRBJ2-7	once	TGTGCCAGTAGTCCGGGACAGGGGCCCTACGAGCAGTACTTC	CASSPGQGPYEQYF
.	TRBV11-2	TRBJ1-1	.	TGTGCCAGCAGACCTGGGAACACTGAAGCTTTCTTT	CASRPGNTEAFF
TRBD1	TRBV11-2	TRBJ1-4	once	TGTGCCAGCAGCTTACCCGGGACAGGGATTGAAAAACTGTTTTTT	CASSLPGTGIEKLFF
.	TRBV28	TRBJ2-2	.	TGTGCCAGCAGTTTATACCCAGCGGTGAACACCGGGGAGCTGTTTTTT	CASSLYPAVNTGELFF
.	TRBV5-8	TRBJ2-5	.	TGTGCCAGCCACCCCGCCAACCAAGAGACCCAGTACTTC	CASHPANQETQYF
.	TRBV19	TRBJ1-5	.	TGTGCCAGTAGTATAGGCACCTTGCCCAATCAGCCCCAGCATTTT	CASSIGTLPNQPQHF
.	TRBV11-2	TRBJ2-2	.	TGTGCCAGCAGCGGGGACAACACGAACACCGGGGAGCTGTTTTTT	CASSGDNTNTGELFF
.	TRBV21-1	TRBJ1-1	few	TGTGCCAGCAGGTTACGGGGACAGGGGGCGATCAACACTGAAGCTTTCTTT	CASRLRGQGAINTEAFF
.	TRBV15	TRBJ2-7	.	TGTGCCACCAGCCAGGGCCCCTACGAGCAGTACTTC	CATSQGPYEQYF
.	TRBV6-5	TRBJ1-1	.	TGTGCCAGCAGATGGACAGTGAACACTGAAGCTTTCTTT	CASRWTVNTEAFF
TRBD2	TRBV6-1	TRBJ2-3	.	TGTGCCAGCAGTGAAGCTTCTAGCGGCCCAGATACGCAGTATTTT	CASSEASSGPDTQYF
.	TRBV2	TRBJ1-5	.	TGTGCCAGCAGTGGGTACAGGGCTAGCAATCAGCCCCAGCATTTT	CASSGYRASNQPQHF
TRBD2	TRBV7-9	TRBJ2-3	.	TGTGCCAGCAGCCGACCGGGACTAGCGGTAACAGATACGCAGTATTTT	CASSRPGLAVTDTQYF
TRBD1	TRBV5-1	TRBJ2-7	.	TGCGCCAGCAGCCCTAGGGACCGGACAGGGGATTACGAGCAGTACTTC	CASSPRDRTGDYEQYF
.	TRBV5-1	TRBJ1-1	.	TGCGCCAGCAGCTTGGATCGGAGGGTCACTGAAGCTTTCTTT	CASSLDRRVTEAFF
.	TRBV7-8	TRBJ2-3	.	TGTGCCAGCAGCTTACGGGCGGCAAAGGGCCCAGATACGCAGTATTTT	CASSLRAAKGPDTQYF
.	TRBV5-5	TRBJ1-5	.	TGTGCCAGCAGCTTGGATTCGGTTGTGGGTCGTCAGCCCCAGCATTTT	CASSLDSVVGRQPQHF
TRBD2	TRBV28	TRBJ2-5	.	TGTGCCAGCAGTTCATCAGCGGGAGTCAGAGAGACCCAGTACTTC	CASSSSAGVRETQYF
.	TRBV28	TRBJ2-7	.	TGTGCCAGCAGTTTATGGGGGGGTGGCGTTGCCTCCTACGAGCAGTACTTC	CASSLWGGGVASYEQYF
.	TRBV2	TRBJ1-1	.	TGTGCCAGCTCCTCGGAGAACACTGAAGCTTTCTTT	CASSSENTEAFF
TRBD1	TRBV4-1	TRBJ2-7	.	TGCGCCAGCAGCCGAGGGACAGGGGTAGTCTACGAGCAGTACTTC	CASSRGTGVVYEQYF
.	TRBV7-2	TRBJ1-1	.	TGTGCCAGCAGCTCCTTAGGCAAACACTACACTGAAGCTTTCTTT	CASSSLGKHYTEAFF
TRBD1	TRBV18	TRBJ2-2	.	TGTGCCAGCTCACCACCGACAGGGAGCGCCGGGGAGCTGTTTTTT	CASSPPTGSAGELFF
TRBD2	TRBV6-5	TRBJ2-5	.	TGTGCCAGCAGTCGGACTAGCGGGAGGGAGAAGACCCAGTACTTC	CASSRTSGREKTQYF
.	TRBV19	TRBJ1-5	.	TGTGCCAGTAGTATTTCCCCCTACAGGGGCAATCAGCCCCAGCATTTT	CASSISPYRGNQPQHF
.	TRBV7-3	TRBJ1-2	.	TGTGCCAGCAGCTTAGGCGGTTCTAACTATGGCTACACCTTC	CASSLGGSNYGYTF
.	TRBV5-1	TRBJ2-7	.	TGCGCCAGCAGCTCACAGACAGCAACCTACGAGCAGTACTTC	CASSSQTATYEQYF
.	TRBV5-4	TRBJ2-1	.	TGTGCCAGCAGGTTGTGCGGTGTTTCGGGAGAATCGGATGCGGTGTATGAGCAGTTCTTC	CASRLCGVSGESDAVYEQFF
.	TRBV6-5	TRBJ1-1	.	TGTGCCAGCAGAGCCGGAGGAGGGGGGGTCGCTGAAGCTTTCTTT	CASRAGGGGVAEAFF
.	TRBV9	TRBJ2-2	.	TGTGCCAGCAGCGCAAACACCGGGGAGCTGTTTTTT	CASSANTGELFF
.	TRBV2	TRBJ2-2	.	TGTGCCAGCCGGACCGCGAACACCGGGGAGCTGTTTTTT	CASRTANTGELFF
.	TRBV19	TRBJ2-2	.	TGTGCCAGTAGAGCTCGTGGGGCTGCGTCCGGGGAGCTGTTTTTT	CASRARGAASGELFF
.	TRBV29-1	TRBJ2-3	.	TGCAGCTCCGCGGAGGGGGGATGGGATACGCAGTATTTT	CSSAEGGWDTQYF
.	TRBV7-2	TRBJ2-5	.	TGTGCCAGCAGCGGACGCGGGGAGACCCAGTACTTC	CASSGRGETQYF
TRBD1	TRBV27	TRBJ1-2	.	TGTGCCAGCAGTCCACTCCTAGGGGGCTCTTATGGCTACACCTTC	CASSPLLGGSYGYTF
.	TRBV18	TRBJ1-2	many	TGTGCCAGCTCACCCCCCCCAGGACAAGGGTATGGCTACACCTTC	CASSPPPGQGYGYTF
.	TRBV5-6	TRBJ2-3	.	TGTGCCAGCAGCTTGCGCGGGCGTGCGAATACGCAGTATTTT	CASSLRGRANTQYF
TRBD1	TRBV28	TRBJ1-2	once	TGTGCCAGCAGCCCCTCCCCGGGACAGGGGCCGGTTGGCTACACCTTC	CASSPSPGQGPVGYTF
TRBD2	TRBV7-6	TRBJ2-7	.	TGTGCCAGCAGCTTAGGTGGCCTAGCGGGTTCCTACGAGCAGTACTTC	CASSLGGLAGSYEQYF
.	TRBV6-6	TRBJ2-2	.	TGTGCCAGCAGACCACAGGGAGAGGGAACCGGGGAGCTGTTTTTT	CASRPQGEGTGELFF
.	TRBV4-3	TRBJ2-7	.	TGCGCCAGCAGCCAAGATCCGGACTCCTACGAGCAGTACTTC	CASSQDPDSYEQYF
.	TRBV5-6	TRBJ2-7	.	TGTGCCAGCGAGAACGACAAGGGCGAGCAGTACTTC	CASENDKGEQYF
.	TRBV12-5	TRBJ1-1	.	TGTGCTAGTGGAGGCCTGGGGGCTGTTGAAGCTTTCTTT	CASGGLGAVEAFF
TRBD2	TRBV5-6	TRBJ2-1	.	TGTGCCAGCAGCTTGGGCGGGGGAGACAATGAGCAGTTCTTC	CASSLGGGDNEQFF
TRBD2	TRBV19	TRBJ2-2	.	TGTGCCAGTAGTACGACTAGCTCCGGGGAGCTGTTTTTT	CASSTTSSGELFF
.	TRBV30	TRBJ1-1	few	TGTGCCTGGAGTCCTGGGATTGAAGCTTTCTTT	CAWSPGIEAFF
TRBD2	TRBV27	TRBJ2-1	.	TGTGCCAGCACCCAACAGGGGTTAGCGGGAGGCGGCGATGAGCAGTTCTTC	CASTQQGLAGGGDEQFF
.	TRBV7-2	TRBJ1-2	.	TGTGCCAGCAGCTTGCAGGCCGAGGCTCTTAGCTACACCTTC	CASSLQAEALSYTF
TRBD2	TRBV5-4	TRBJ2-1	.	TGTGCCAGCACTCTAGCGGGAGCCGACAATGAGCAGTTCTTC	CASTLAGADNEQFF
TRBD2	TRBV7-6	TRBJ2-2	.	TGTGCCAGCAGCCCCGGACTAGCGGGGGGCACCGGGGAGCTGTTTTTT	CASSPGLAGGTGELFF
.	TRBV25-1	TRBJ2-7	few	TGTGCCAGCAGTGGACGATCCTACGAGCAGTACTTC	CASSGRSYEQYF
.	TRBV12-5	TRBJ2-5	.	TGTGCTAGTGGTTTGGTACAGGAGTACCAAGAGACCCAGTACTTC	CASGLVQEYQETQYF